This TCR beta chain was profiled in a study of blood T cell repertoires in COVID-19. This clone was counted only a few times. TCRdb keeps only in-frame clones here, not all; method: immunoSEQ multiplex PCR. The sample records a few hundred thousand clones, around 80% being singletons. The sample comprised peripheral blood. The receptor was derived from a woman aged 70-85 years with acute or convalescent COVID-19.

CDR3 amino acids: CASSSTGWGETQYF. For the CDR3, the DNA is TGTGCCAGCTCATCCACAGGGTGGGGCGAGACCCAGTACTTC. The rearrangement uses TRBV18 and TRBJ2-5, with D perhaps matching TRBD1 (6 bases). The V gene lost 5 bases and the J gene lost 5 bases, with 15 bases spanning the gap. The CDR3 is 14 amino acids. From germline, CDR1 is KGHSH and CDR2 LQKENI. The full variable domain, completed using reference TRBV18 and TRBJ2-5, is NAGVMQNPRHLVRRRGQEARLRCSPMKGHSHVYWYRQLPEEGLKFMVYLQKENIIDESGMPKERFSAEFPKEGPSILRIQQVVRGDSAAYFCASSSTGWGETQYFGPGTRLLVL.